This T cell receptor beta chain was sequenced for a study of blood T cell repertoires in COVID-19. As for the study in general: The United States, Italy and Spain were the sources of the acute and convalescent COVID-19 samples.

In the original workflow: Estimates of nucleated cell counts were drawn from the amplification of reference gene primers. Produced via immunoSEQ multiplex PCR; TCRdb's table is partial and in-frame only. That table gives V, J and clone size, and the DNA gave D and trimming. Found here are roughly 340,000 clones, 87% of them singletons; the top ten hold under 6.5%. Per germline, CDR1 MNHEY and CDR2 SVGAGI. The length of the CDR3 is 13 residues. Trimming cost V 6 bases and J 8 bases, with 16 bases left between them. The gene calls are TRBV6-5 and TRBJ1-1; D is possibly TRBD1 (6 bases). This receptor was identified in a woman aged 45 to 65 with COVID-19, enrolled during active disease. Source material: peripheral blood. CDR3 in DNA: TGTGCCAGCAGACCCGCCGGGACACTGGAAGCTTTCTTT. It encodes CASRPAGTLEAFF.